This entry describes one T cell receptor (beta chain). The CDR3 totals 14 residues. Trimming at V came to 4 bases and at J to 8 bases, leaving 3 bases not matched to a gene. Germline V CDR1 and CDR2: SGHDN, FVKESK. This specimen comes from a study of blood T cell repertoires in COVID-19. Study details: From the United States, Italy and Spain came samples of acute and convalescent COVID-19. The cDNA or gDNA used as material had been derived from T cells, B-cell-depleted T cells, or PBMCs.

Per the original methods: How many nucleated cells were present was estimated from reference gene primer amplification. Sequencing used immunoSEQ multiplex PCR; TCRdb keeps in-frame clones, though not all of them. The D gene and trimming were derived from the DNA, and the V and J assignments and clone size from that table. The table lists tens of thousands of clones, around 81% of them singletons. Source material: peripheral blood. This TCR derives from a human donor in a cohort sampled during active COVID-19. The chain uses TRBV14 and TRBJ2-3, with TRBD2 matching 13 bases. The CDR3 region has the DNA TGTGCCAGCAGCCCGACTAGCGGGGGGAGTACGCAGTATTTT. Residues: CASSPTSGGSTQYF. Drawing the rest from reference TRBV14 and TRBJ2-3, the complete variable domain is EAGVTQFPSHSVIEKGQTVTLRCDPISGHDNLYWYRRVMGKEIKFLLHFVKESKQDESGMPNNRFLAERTGGTYSTLKVQPAELEDSGVYFCASSPTSGGSTQYFGPGTRLTVL.